This TCR beta chain was retrieved from a study of T cell responses to AZD1222 COVID-19 vaccine (dated by TCRdb to the early 2020s). In terms of the full investigation: A total of around 240 trial participants underwent TCR sequencing, of whom about 210 had received two doses of AZD1222 and around 25 had received two doses of the MenACWY control vaccine. Enrollment into the trials was organized by age into subgroups of 18-55, 56-69 and 70-plus years, and those subgroups contained approximately 160, 26 and 62 TCR-sequenced participants, respectively.

The CDR3 regions of human TCRbeta chains were analyzed by immunosequencing. The original methods were these. TCRs in the repertoires were matched against a reference library of SARS-CoV-2-specific TCRs that had been generated with the MIRA antigen-specificity platform. Breadth was defined as the fraction of unique TCRs that were SARS-CoV-2-associated. Depth was defined as the fraction of total T cells that were SARS-CoV-2-associated. Using the MIRA data, every spike-specific TCR was mapped to the spike region that the TCR reacted to and assigned to either a CD4 or a CD8 class. Log10-transformed breadth and depth values were compared by one-way ANOVA with Sidak's multiple comparisons tests. TCRdb took this table from immuneACCESS and kept in-frame rearrangements with V and J called. Such tables lack part of the clones; where checked against another copy, unresolved V genes explain under half of the gap, and the rest is unexplained. For V, J and clone size, that table is used; D and trimming come from the DNA. The sample contains about 140,000 clones, more than 85% of them found a single time. Of the sample, more than 0.85% falls within the top ten clones.

The meaning of the sample's time point label: baseline before first vaccination. The sample's treatment or condition label is to be understood as: meningococcal conjugate vaccine given as trial control. The vaccinee samples were drawn from two UK trials, COV001 and COV002, one of which was a single-blind randomized controlled phase 2/3 trial testing AZD1222 (ChAdOx1 nCoV-19) in healthy adults. Trial participant PBMC samples were collected at day 0 and day 28 after the second dose for TCRbeta chain sequencing. CDR1 and CDR2, looked up from the germline V gene, are MDHEN and SYDVKM. Trimming removed 9 bases from V and 6 bases from J; the gene matches leave 5 bases unexplained. Including the terminal cysteine and phenylalanine, the CDR3 comprises 12 residues. Solely the CDR3 DNA is kept, with 36 bases framed from the first base. A remark on this clone: Its recognized antigen is unknown. Base qualities are not provided; no much larger clone lies one nucleotide away.

General study outcomes and caveats: After two AZD1222 doses, both the breadth and the depth of spike-specific TCRs were significantly higher than at day 0 and than in MenACWY recipients. No day 14 peak-response samples were available, so repertoires were characterized only after the peak T cell response. Only a handful of AZD1222 recipients were SARS-CoV-2 seropositive at baseline, limiting conclusions about previously exposed vaccinees. Nearly half of unique spike-specific TCRs reportedly recognized epitopes outside regions mutated in the B.1.351 and B.1.1.7 variants. The vaccine-associated CD4 TCRs covered the entire spike protein, and the dominant responses fell in regions 160-218 and 743-854. The 56-69-year group was small, and its depth increase did not reach significance, likely because of low power. Most participants were white British and females outnumbered males, and the authors suggested that clonal diversity may have been underestimated.

The rearranged chain carries TRBV28 and TRBJ1-5, with TRBD1 identical over 7 junction bases. The clonotype originates from an adult in good health. This material consisted of peripheral blood, taken on day 0 of MenACWY control vaccination. The DNA sequence is TGTGCCAGTCAGACAGGGCTTCAGCCCCAGCATTTT. This encodes CASQTGLQPQHF.